A selection of T cell receptor beta chains follows, all from one sample in a study of blood T cell repertoires in COVID-19. Here immunoSEQ multiplex PCR was the method, and the copy in TCRdb shows in-frame clones only, minus some. The sample shows 250,000 to 350,000 clones, about 91% of them seen only once. The sample consisted of peripheral blood. Every receptor here comes from a woman in her fifties or sixties with acute or convalescent COVID-19. Each CDR3 is given with its conserved first and last residue. The D gene is left open where the match is weak. Part of the rows lack a size; the others show once, few, many or a class for expanded clones.

>TRBJ1-4|TRBD1|NA|TRBV19|15
CASRPLDRGNEKLFF
TGTGCCAGTAGACCCTTGGACAGGGGTAATGAAAAACTGTTTTTT
>TRBJ2-5|NA|NA|TRBV24-1|13
CATSEHNGETQYF
TGTGCCACCAGTGAACATAACGGGGAGACCCAGTACTTC
>TRBJ2-7|TRBD2|NA|TRBV27|15
CASSLRPGTSAEQYF
TGTGCCAGCAGTCTGCGCCCCGGGACTAGCGCCGAGCAGTACTTC
>TRBJ1-6|NA|once|TRBV7-2|17
CASLETRVLTGNSPLHF
TGTGCCAGCCTCGAAACGAGGGTTCTGACGGGAAATTCACCCCTCCACTTT
>TRBJ2-7|NA|once|TRBV6-5|11
CASTNGYGLRF
TGTGCCAGCACCAACGGGTACGGACTGCGCTTC
>TRBJ2-7|TRBD1|NA|TRBV18|14
CASSPIGQEHEQYF
TGTGCCAGCTCACCAATCGGACAGGAACACGAGCAGTACTTC
>TRBJ1-2|NA|NA|TRBV7-8|15
CASSLTRVQNYGYTF
TGTGCCAGCAGCCTTACCAGGGTCCAAAACTATGGCTACACCTTC
>TRBJ2-3|NA|NA|TRBV20-1|13
CSASQVVPDTQYF
TGCAGTGCTAGTCAGGTCGTCCCAGATACGCAGTATTTT
>TRBJ1-1|NA|NA|TRBV6-5|13
CASSYTIQGEAFF
TGTGCCAGCAGCTACACAATCCAGGGAGAAGCTTTCTTT
>TRBJ2-3|TRBD2|NA|TRBV18|16
CASSPLGLAGADTQYF
TGTGCCAGCTCACCACTGGGACTAGCGGGCGCAGATACGCAGTATTTT
>TRBJ1-5|NA|NA|TRBV6-2/TRBV6-3|12
CASSYAGSPQHF
TGTGCCAGCAGTTACGCGGGAAGCCCCCAGCATTTT
>TRBJ2-7|TRBD1|NA|TRBV13|16
CASSSKQTGGDYEQYF
TGTGCCAGCAGCTCAAAACAGACAGGGGGGGACTACGAGCAGTACTTC
>TRBJ2-3|NA|NA|TRBV28|15
CASSLGLTLNTPQYF
TGTGCCAGCAGTTTAGGGCTCACCCTTAACACACCGCAGTATTTT
>TRBJ1-2|NA|NA|TRBV4-3|16
CASSQLRDRTNYGYTF
TGCGCCAGCAGCCAACTCCGTGACAGGACGAACTATGGCTACACCTTC
>TRBJ1-1|TRBD1|few|TRBV4-3|14
CASSHAQGATEAFF
TGCGCCAGCAGCCATGCACAGGGGGCGACTGAAGCTTTCTTT
>TRBJ2-5|TRBD1|NA|TRBV9|15
CASSADQGAQETQYF
TGTGCCAGCAGCGCCGATCAGGGGGCCCAAGAGACCCAGTACTTC
>TRBJ2-1|NA|NA|TRBV28|11
CASSSSVEQFF
TGTGCCAGCAGTTCTAGCGTTGAGCAGTTCTTC
>TRBJ1-3|TRBD1|NA|TRBV24-1|14
CATSRSGGGNTIYF
TGTGCCACCAGTAGATCAGGGGGCGGAAACACCATATATTTT
>TRBJ1-2|NA|NA|TRBV9|14
CASSVDVTGSGYTF
TGTGCCAGCAGCGTAGATGTCACAGGGAGCGGCTACACCTTC
>TRBJ2-7|NA|few|TRBV28|15
CASSLYLGLSYEQYF
TGTGCCAGCAGTCTATACCTCGGACTTTCCTACGAGCAGTACTTC
>TRBJ1-6|TRBD1|once|TRBV2|14
CASRVDRGNSPLHF
TGTGCCAGCAGAGTCGACAGGGGGAATTCACCCCTCCACTTT
>TRBJ2-3|NA|once|TRBV3-1/TRBV3-2|16
CASSQVNGQISDTQYF
TGTGCCAGCAGCCAAGTCAATGGACAGATCTCAGATACGCAGTATTTT
>TRBJ1-1|TRBD1|once|TRBV3-1/TRBV3-2|14
CASSLTTGEPVPFF
TGTGCCAGCAGCTTAACGACAGGGGAACCCGTCCCTTTCTTT